The clone carrying this T cell receptor (beta chain) was counted at least ten times. J lost 6 bases, V lost 1 base, and 2 bases had no gene match. From germline, CDR1 is LNHNV and CDR2 YYDKDF (reference sequence). There are 13 residues in the CDR3. This specimen comes from a study of T-cell reconstitution after alpha-beta-depleted transplantation in children. Unique molecular identifiers featured in how the TCRbeta library was prepared. TCRdb itself ran the PCR reads through MiXCR, one entry per CDR3 protein. The data show approximately 240,000 distinct CDR3 sequences, approximately 9.8% seen once. This specimen consisted of PBMCs from the stem cell graft donor, obtained from the stem cell graft. This TCR was recovered from a human donor who donated a stem cell graft to a child with SCID. This rearrangement joins TRBV15 to TRBJ1-2; 7 nucleotides align to TRBD1. Written as DNA, the CDR3 is TGTGCCACCAGCAGAGGACAGGGAAATGGCTACACCTTC. It encodes CATSRGQGNGYTF. Variable domain in full (rest from reference TRBV15 and TRBJ1-2): DAMVIQNPRYQVTQFGKPVTLSCSQTLNHNVMYWYQQKSSQAPKLLFHYYDKDFNNEADTPDNFQSRRPNTSFCFLDIRSPGLGDTAMYLCATSRGQGNGYTFGSGTRLTVV.